The T cell receptor beta chain under discussion was sequenced for a study of cytomegalovirus exposure and HLA in healthy donors. Overall study context: Earlier, roughly 120 million unique TCR beta sequences were recovered from some 200 million T cells by an analysis. The early release's HLA-typed donors yielded some 85 million unique TCRs.

Primers: 60 Vbeta forward and 13 Jbeta reverse. Profiling relied on immunoSEQ multiplex PCR, and the TCRdb table lists in-frame clones only, not all of them. Here the sample spans 85,000 to 130,000 clones, approximately 68% being singletons. Concerning this clone: Its target is not known.

Germline CDR1 reads MNHEY; CDR2 reads SMNVEV (reference sequence). Trimming cost V 1 base and J 5 bases, with 12 bases left between them. The CDR3 loop spans 14 amino acids. Points from the study as a whole: There were fewer than 200 TCR beta chains listed as cytomegalovirus-associated. Later analysis showed TCR association rates varying by HLA locus, highest for DRB1 and lowest for HLA-C.

This TCR derives from a woman aged 18-29 years in good health and CMV-seropositive. The sequencing input was PBMCs. V and J are TRBV27 and TRBJ2-7; D possibly corresponds to TRBD2 (6 bases). CDR3 sequence reads: CASSLLSGVNEQYF. CDR3 sequence (DNA): TGTGCCAGCAGTTTATTGTCGGGGGTCAACGAGCAGTACTTC.